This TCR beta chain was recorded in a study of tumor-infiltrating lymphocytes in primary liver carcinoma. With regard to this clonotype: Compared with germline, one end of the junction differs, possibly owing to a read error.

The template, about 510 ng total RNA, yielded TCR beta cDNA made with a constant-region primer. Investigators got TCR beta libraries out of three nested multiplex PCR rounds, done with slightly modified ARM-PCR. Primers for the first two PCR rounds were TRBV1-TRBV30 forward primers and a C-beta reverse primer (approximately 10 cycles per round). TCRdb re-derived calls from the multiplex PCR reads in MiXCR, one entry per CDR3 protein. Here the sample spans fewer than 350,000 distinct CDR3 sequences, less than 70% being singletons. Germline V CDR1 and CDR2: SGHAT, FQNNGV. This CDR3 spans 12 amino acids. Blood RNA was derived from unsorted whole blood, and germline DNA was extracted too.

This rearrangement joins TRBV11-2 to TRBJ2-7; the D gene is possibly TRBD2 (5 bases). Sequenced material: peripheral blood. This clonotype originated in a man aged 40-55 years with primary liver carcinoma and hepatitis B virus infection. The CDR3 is CVSMLDFYEQYF. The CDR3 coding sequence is TGTGTCAGCATGCTGGACTTCTACGAGCAGTACTTC.